This is a list of T cell receptor beta chains from one sample in a study of T cells in Graves' hyperthyroidism and ophthalmopathy. TCRdb reanalysed the multiplex PCR reads using MiXCR and keeps one entry per CDR3 protein. Among 600,000 to 650,000 distinct CDR3 sequences listed, about a sixth were seen once. The source material was blood. The receptors shown here come from a woman younger than 45 with Graves' hyperthyroidism. Each CDR3 is given with its conserved first and last residue. The order of the fields is D gene, V gene, clone size, CDR3 length, J gene, CDR3 DNA, CDR3 protein. The D gene is left open where the match is weak. A clone size is listed for some rows: how often the clone was seen (once, few, many), or a class if it is expanded.

TRBD2	TRBV27	many	15	TRBJ2-3	TGTGCCAGCAGCCACCGGGGGGGCGCACCAGATACGCAGTATTTT	CASSHRGGAPDTQYF
NA	TRBV6-2/TRBV6-3	many	12	TRBJ2-7	TGTGCCAGCAGTTACTCCCAGTACGAGCAGTACTTC	CASSYSQYEQYF
TRBD2	TRBV2	many	16	TRBJ2-7	TGTGCCAGCAGTTGGCAAGGTGCGGGACTAGGGTACGAGCAGTACTTC	CASSWQGAGLGYEQYF
NA	TRBV6-2/TRBV6-3	NA	13	TRBJ1-5	TGTGCCAGTAGATGGCCAGGCAATCAGCCCCAGCATTTT	CASRWPGNQPQHF
TRBD2	TRBV6-1	many	14	TRBJ2-7	TGTGCCAGCCTAGGGACTAGCGTTTTATACGAGCAGTACTTC	CASLGTSVLYEQYF
NA	TRBV6-9	few	11	TRBJ2-1	TGTGCCAGCAGTTATTGGAATGAGCAGTTCTTC	CASSYWNEQFF
TRBD1	TRBV9	few	13	TRBJ1-2	TGTGCCAGCAGCCCCCGGACAGGCCATGGCTACACCTTC	CASSPRTGHGYTF
TRBD1	TRBV27	many	15	TRBJ2-2	TGTGCCAGCAGTTCCCGGACAGGGTACACCGGGGAGCTGTTTTTT	CASSSRTGYTGELFF
TRBD2	TRBV7-3	NA	16	TRBJ2-1	TGTGCCAGCAGCCCCACCGGGACTAGCGGGAGTCTCGAGCAGTTCTTC	CASSPTGTSGSLEQFF
NA	TRBV28	many	15	TRBJ2-1	TGTGCCAGCAGTTTTGTAGGGGCAGTGGGGGATGAGCAGTTCTTC	CASSFVGAVGDEQFF
NA	TRBV19	NA	13	TRBJ1-1	TGTGCCAGTAGCAGGGCAATGAACACTGAAGCTTTCTTT	CASSRAMNTEAFF
NA	TRBV27	few	14	TRBJ2-3	TGTGCCAGCAGTTTCGTGGGGACCACAGATACGCAGTATTTT	CASSFVGTTDTQYF
NA	TRBV7-2	many	15	TRBJ2-3	TGTGCCAGCAGCTTAGATCGGTTTAGCACAGATACGCAGTATTTT	CASSLDRFSTDTQYF
NA	TRBV10-3	many	15	TRBJ1-1	TGTGCCACCACAACCTTTGGGGACTTGAACACTGAAGCTTTCTTT	CATTTFGDLNTEAFF